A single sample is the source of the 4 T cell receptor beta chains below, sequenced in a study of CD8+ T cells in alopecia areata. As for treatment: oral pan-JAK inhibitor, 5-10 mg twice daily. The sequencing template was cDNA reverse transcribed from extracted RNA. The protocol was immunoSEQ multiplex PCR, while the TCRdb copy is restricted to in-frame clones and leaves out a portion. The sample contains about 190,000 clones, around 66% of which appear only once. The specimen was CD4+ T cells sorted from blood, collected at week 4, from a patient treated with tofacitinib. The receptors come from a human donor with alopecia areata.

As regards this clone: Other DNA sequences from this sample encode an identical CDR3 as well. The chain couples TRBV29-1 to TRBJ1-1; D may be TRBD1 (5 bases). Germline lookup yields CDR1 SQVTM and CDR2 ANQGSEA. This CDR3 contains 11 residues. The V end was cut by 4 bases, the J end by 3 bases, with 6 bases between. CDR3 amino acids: CSVGDYTEAFF. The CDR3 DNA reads TGCAGCGTTGGGGACTACACTGAAGCTTTCTTT.

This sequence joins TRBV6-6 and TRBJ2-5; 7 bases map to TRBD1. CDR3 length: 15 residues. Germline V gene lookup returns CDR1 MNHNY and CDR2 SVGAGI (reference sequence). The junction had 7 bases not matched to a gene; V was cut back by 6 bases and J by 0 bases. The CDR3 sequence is CASSGQVGYQETQYF. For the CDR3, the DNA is TGTGCCAGCAGCGGACAGGTTGGGTACCAAGAGACCCAGTACTTC.

This CDR3 is CASSQAGTPYEQYF. In DNA form, the CDR3 reads TGTGCCAGCAGCCAGGCCGGGACTCCCTACGAGCAGTACTTC. The rearrangement uses TRBV4-2 and TRBJ2-7, with D perhaps TRBD2 (6 bases). Germline V gene sequence: CDR1 LGHNA, CDR2 YNFKEQ. The CDR3 sequence is 14 residues long. The V and J ends lost 3 bases and 2 bases respectively, with 11 bases between them.

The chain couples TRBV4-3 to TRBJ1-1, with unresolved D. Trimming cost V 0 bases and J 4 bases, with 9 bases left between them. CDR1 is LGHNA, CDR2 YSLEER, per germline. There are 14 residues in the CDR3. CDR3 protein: CASSQDLIFTEAFF. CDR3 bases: TGCGCCAGCAGCCAAGACCTGATTTTCACTGAAGCTTTCTTT.